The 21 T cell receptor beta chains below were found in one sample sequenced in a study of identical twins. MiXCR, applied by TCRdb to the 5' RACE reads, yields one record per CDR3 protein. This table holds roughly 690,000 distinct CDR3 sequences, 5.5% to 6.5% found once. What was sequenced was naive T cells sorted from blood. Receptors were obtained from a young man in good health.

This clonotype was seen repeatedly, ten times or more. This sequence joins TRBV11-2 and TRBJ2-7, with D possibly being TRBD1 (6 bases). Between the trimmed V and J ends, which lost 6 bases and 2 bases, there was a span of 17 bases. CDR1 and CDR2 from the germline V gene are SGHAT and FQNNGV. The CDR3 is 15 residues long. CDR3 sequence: CASRPPGTRPYEQYF. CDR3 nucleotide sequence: TGTGCCAGCAGGCCACCCGGGACACGTCCCTACGAGCAGTACTTC. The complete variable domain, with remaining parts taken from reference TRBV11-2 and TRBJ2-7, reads EAGVAQSPRYKIIEKRQSVAFWCNPISGHATLYWYQQILGQGPKLLIQFQNNGVVDDSQLPKDRFSAERLKGVDSTLKIQPAKLEDSAVYLCASRPPGTRPYEQYFGPGTRLTVT.

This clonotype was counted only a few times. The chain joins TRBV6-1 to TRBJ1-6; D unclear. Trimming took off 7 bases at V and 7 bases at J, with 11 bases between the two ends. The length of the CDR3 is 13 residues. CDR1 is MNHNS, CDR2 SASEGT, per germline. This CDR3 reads CASTDWGNSPLHF. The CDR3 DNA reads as TGTGCCAGCACCGATTGGGGAAATTCACCCCTCCACTTT.

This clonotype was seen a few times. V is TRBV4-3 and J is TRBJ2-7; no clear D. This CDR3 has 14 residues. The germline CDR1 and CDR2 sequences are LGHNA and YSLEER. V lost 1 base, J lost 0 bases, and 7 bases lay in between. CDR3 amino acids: CASSQGRTSYEQYF. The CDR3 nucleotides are TGCGCCAGCAGCCAAGGCAGGACCTCCTACGAGCAGTACTTC.

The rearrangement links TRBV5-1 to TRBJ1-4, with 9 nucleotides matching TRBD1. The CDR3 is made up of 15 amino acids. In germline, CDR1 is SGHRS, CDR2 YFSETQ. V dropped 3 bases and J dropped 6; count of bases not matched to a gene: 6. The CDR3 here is CASSSQGATYEKLFF. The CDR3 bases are TGCGCCAGCAGCTCACAGGGGGCGACGTATGAAAAACTGTTTTTT.

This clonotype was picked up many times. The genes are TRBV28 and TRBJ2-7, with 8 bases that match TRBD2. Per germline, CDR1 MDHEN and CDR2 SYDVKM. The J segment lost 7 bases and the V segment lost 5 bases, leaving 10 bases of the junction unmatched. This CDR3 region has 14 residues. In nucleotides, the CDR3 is TGTGCCAGCAGTGGGACTAGACGTATTTGGGAGCAGTACTTC. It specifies CASSGTRRIWEQYF.

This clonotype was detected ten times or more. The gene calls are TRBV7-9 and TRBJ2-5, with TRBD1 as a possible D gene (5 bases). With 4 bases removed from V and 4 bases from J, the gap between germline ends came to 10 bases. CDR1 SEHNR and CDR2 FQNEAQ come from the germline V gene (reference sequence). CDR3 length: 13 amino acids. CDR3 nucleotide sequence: TGTGCCAGCAGCTCACCCCAGGGAGAGACCCAGTACTTC. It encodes CASSSPQGETQYF.

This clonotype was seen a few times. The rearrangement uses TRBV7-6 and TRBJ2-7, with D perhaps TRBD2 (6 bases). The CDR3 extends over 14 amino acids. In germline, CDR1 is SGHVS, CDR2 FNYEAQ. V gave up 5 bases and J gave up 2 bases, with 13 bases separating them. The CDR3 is CASSNRDSAYEQYF. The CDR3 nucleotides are TGTGCCAGCAGCAACCGGGACTCCGCCTACGAGCAGTACTTC.

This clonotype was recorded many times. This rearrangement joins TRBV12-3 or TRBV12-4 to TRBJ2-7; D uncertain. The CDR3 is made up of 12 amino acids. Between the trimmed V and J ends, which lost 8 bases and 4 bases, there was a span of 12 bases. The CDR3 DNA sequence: TGTGCCAGCGGAATCACAGAGTACGAGCAGTACGTC. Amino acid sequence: CASGITEYEQYV.

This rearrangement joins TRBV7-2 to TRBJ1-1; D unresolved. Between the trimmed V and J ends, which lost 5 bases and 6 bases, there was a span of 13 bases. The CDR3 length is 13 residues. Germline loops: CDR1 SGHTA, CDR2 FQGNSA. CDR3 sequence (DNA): TGTGCCAGCAGCCCCGGTCCCGTCCCTGAAGCTTTCTTT. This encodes CASSPGPVPEAFF.

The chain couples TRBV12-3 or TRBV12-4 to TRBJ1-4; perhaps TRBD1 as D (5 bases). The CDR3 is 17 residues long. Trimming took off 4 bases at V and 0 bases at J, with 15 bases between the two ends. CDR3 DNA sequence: TGTGCCAGCAGTTATTTGGGGGGGTATCCAACTAATGAAAAACTGTTTTTT. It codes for CASSYLGGYPTNEKLFF.

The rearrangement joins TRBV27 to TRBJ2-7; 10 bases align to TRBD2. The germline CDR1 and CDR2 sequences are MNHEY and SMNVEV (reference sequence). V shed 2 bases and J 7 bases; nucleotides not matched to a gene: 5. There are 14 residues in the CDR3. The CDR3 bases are TGTGCCAGCAGTTTACTAGCGGGAGTTGAAGAGCAGTACTTC. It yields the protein CASSLLAGVEEQYF.

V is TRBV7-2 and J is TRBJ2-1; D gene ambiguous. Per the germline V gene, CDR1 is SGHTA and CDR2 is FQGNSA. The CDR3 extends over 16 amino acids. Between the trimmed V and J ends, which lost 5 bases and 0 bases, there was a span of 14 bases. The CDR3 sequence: CASSTLAESSYNEQFF. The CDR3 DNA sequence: TGTGCCAGCAGCACCCTCGCGGAATCCTCCTACAATGAGCAGTTCTTC.

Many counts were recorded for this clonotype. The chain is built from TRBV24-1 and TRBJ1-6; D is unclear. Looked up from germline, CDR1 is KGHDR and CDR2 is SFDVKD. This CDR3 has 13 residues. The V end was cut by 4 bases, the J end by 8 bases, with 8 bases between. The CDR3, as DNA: TGTGCCACCAGTGACGGGGAAGATTCACCCCTCCACTTT. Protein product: CATSDGEDSPLHF.

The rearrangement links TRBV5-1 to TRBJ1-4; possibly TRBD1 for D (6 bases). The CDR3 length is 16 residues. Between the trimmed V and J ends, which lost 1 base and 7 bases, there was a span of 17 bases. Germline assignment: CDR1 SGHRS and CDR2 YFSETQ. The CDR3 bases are TGCGCCAGCAGCTTGAGTCCGGCGGCAGGGGTTGAAAAACTGTTTTTT. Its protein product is CASSLSPAAGVEKLFF.

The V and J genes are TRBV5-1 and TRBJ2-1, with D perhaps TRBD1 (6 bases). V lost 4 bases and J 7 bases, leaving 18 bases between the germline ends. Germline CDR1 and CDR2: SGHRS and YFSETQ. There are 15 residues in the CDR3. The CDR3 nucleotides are TGCGCCAGCAGCCTGCAGGGGCCGCTCGGGAATGAGCAGTTCTTC. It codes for CASSLQGPLGNEQFF.

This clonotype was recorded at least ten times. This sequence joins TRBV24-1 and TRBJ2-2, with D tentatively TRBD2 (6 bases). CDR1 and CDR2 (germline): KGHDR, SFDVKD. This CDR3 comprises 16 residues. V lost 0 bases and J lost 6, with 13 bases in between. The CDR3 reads CATSDLSQAGSGELFF. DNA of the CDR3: TGTGCCACCAGTGATTTGAGCCAGGCGGGGTCCGGGGAGCTGTTTTTT.

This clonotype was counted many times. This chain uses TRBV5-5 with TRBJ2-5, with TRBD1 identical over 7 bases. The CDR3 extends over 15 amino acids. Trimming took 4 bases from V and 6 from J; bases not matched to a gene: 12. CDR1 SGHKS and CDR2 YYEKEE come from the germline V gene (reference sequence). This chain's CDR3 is CASSLLTGTGKTQYF. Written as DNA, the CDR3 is TGTGCCAGCAGCCTGCTGACAGGGACGGGAAAGACCCAGTACTTC.

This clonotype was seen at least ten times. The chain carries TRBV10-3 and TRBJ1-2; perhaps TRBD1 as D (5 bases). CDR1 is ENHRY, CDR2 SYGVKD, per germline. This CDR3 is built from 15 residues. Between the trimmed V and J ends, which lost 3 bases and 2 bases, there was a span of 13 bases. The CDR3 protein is CAISELGGLNYGYTF. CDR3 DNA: TGTGCCATCAGTGAACTGGGGGGTCTAAACTATGGCTACACCTTC.

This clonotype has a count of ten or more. CDR3 residues: CASSLNSAGPDTQYF. The CDR3 DNA reads as TGCGCCAGCAGCTTGAATTCAGCGGGACCAGATACGCAGTATTTT. This chain connects TRBV5-1 to TRBJ2-3; 7 nucleotides match TRBD2. V shed 1 base, J shed 4 bases, and the junction held 6 bases outside the gene matches. Germline-derived CDR1 and CDR2 are SGHRS and YFSETQ. The CDR3 covers 15 residues.

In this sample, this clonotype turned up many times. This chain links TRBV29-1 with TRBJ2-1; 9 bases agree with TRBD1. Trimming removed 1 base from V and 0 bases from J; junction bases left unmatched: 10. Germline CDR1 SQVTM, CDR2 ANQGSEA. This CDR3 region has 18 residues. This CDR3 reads CSVEGVSGTGSSYNEQFF. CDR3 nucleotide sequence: TGCAGCGTTGAAGGGGTATCGGGGACAGGGAGCTCCTACAATGAGCAGTTCTTC.

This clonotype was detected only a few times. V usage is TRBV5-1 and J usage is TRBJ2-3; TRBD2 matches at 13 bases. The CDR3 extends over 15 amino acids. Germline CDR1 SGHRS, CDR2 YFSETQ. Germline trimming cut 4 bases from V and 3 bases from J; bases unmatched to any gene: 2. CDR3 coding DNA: TGCGCCAGCAGCGGGGGACTAGCGGGAACAGATACGCAGTATTTT. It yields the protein CASSGGLAGTDTQYF.